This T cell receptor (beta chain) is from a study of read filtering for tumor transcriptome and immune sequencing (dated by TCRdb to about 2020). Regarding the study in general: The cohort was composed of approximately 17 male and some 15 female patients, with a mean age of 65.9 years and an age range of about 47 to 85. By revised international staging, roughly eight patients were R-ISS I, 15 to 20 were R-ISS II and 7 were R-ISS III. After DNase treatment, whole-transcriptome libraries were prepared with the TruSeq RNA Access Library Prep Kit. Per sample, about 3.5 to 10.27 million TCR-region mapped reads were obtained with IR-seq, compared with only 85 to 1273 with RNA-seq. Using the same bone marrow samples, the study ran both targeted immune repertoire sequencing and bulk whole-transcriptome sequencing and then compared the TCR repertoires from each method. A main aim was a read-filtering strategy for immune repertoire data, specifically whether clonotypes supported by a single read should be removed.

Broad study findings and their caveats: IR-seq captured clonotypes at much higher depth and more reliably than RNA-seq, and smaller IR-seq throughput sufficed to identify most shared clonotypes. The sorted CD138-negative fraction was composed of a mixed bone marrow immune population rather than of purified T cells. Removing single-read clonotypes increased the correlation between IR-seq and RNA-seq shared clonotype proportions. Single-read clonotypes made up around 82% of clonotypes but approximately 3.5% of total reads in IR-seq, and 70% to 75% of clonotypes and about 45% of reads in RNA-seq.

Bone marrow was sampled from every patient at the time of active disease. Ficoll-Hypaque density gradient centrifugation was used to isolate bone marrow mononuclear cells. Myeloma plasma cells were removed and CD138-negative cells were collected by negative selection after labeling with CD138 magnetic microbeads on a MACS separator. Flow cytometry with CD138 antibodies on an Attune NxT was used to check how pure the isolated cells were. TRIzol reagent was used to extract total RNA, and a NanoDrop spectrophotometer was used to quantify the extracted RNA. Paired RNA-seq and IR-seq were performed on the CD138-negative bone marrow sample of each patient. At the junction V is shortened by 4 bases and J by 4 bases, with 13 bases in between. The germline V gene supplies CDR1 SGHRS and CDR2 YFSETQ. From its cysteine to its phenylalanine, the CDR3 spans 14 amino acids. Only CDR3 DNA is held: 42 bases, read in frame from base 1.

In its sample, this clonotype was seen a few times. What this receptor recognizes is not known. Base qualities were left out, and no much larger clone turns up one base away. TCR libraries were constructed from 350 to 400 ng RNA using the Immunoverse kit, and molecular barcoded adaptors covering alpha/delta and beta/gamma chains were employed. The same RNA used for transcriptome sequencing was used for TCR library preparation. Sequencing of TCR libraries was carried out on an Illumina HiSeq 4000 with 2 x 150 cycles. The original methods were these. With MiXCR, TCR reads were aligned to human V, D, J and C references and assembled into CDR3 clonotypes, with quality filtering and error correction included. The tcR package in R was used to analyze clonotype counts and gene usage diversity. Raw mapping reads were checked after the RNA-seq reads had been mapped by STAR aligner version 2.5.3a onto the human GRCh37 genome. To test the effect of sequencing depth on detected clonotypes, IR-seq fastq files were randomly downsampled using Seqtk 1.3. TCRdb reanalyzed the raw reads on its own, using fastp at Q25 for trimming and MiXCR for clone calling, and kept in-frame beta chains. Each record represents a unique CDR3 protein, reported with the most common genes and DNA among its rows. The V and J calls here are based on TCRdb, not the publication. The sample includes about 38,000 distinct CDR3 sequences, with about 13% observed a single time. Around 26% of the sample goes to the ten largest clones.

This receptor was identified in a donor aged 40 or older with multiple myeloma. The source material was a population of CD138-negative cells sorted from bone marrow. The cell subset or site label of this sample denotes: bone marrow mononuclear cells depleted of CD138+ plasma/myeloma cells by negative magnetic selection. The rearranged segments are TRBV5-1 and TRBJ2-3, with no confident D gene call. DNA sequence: TGCGCCAGCAGCCTACGGGCCGCAGCAGATACGCAGTATTTT. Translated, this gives CASSLRAAADTQYF.